The 7 T cell receptor beta chains below were found in one sample sequenced in a study of T cells in women clearing cervical HPV infection (dated 2018 in TCRdb). The library came from the immunoSEQ multiplex PCR assay. The table was pulled from immuneACCESS by TCRdb, which kept in-frame rearrangements only. Such tables lose some clones; where checked, under half of the loss comes from unresolved V genes, and the rest has no known cause. This sample's table has entries for about 22,000 clones. Together, the top ten hold around 9.3% of the sample. Sequencing was carried out using blood buffy coat. The source is a woman aged 18-70 years with a cervical HPV16 infection that either progressed to CIN3+ or cleared (not recorded which).

About this clone itself: The sequence runs out 3 residues before the end of the CDR3; the remainder is reconstructed from the germline J gene. J is TRBJ2-1 and V is TRBV20-1; TRBD2 matches 9 bases. The CDR3 loop spans 15 amino acids. Germline V lookup: CDR1 DFQATT, CDR2 SNEGSKA (reference sequence). Unmatched junction bases numbered 8, after V lost 5 bases and J lost 3 bases. CDR3 loop: CSAGRGGLFYNEQFF. The CDR3 bases that were read are TGCAGTGCTGGGCGGGGGGGCTTGTTCTACAATGAG.

CDR3: CSARVGGSPGNTIYF. The DNA read from the CDR3 is TGCAGTGCTAGAGTCGGGGGGTCTCCTGGAAACACC. This chain uses TRBV20-1 with TRBJ1-3; TRBD1 might be the D (5 bases). Sequencing ends 3 residues short of the CDR3 end; the germline J gene provides the rest. Deletions cut 1 base from V and 2 bases from J, with 12 bases between. The CDR3 loop spans 15 amino acids. CDR1 and CDR2 from the germline V gene are DFQATT and SNEGSKA (reference sequence).

Concerning this clone: The read falls 3 residues short of the CDR3 end, and the missing part is taken from the germline J gene. V usage is TRBV20-1 and J usage is TRBJ1-5, with a tentative D call TRBD1 (6 bases). Trimming took off 3 bases at V and 3 bases at J, with 12 bases between the two ends. The CDR3 is 14 amino acids. CDR1 and CDR2 (germline): DFQATT, SNEGSKA (reference sequence). The DNA read from the CDR3 is TGCAGTGCTAGTAGGACAGATATCAATCAGCCC. This encodes CSASRTDINQP. The whole CDR3 protein is CSASRTDINQPQHF.

A note on this clone: The CDR3 extends 3 residues past the end of the read, so its final part is completed from the germline J gene. The chain is built from TRBV20-1 and TRBJ2-7; TRBD2 matches at 11 bases. The ends lost 1 base at V and 4 bases at J; junction bases unmatched: 6. The length of the CDR3 is 15 residues. Per germline, CDR1 DFQATT and CDR2 SNEGSKA (reference sequence). The DNA read from the CDR3 is TGCAGTGCTAGAGCCTTACTAGCGGGGGTTTACGAG. It encodes CSARALLAGVYE. The whole CDR3 sequence reads CSARALLAGVYEQYF.

Concerning this clone: The read ends 3 residues early relative to the CDR3; the germline J gene fills the gap. The chain combines TRBV4-1 with TRBJ2-5, with 12 bases identical to TRBD2. Looked up from germline, CDR1 is MGHRA and CDR2 is YSYEKL. The CDR3 totals 17 residues. The V gene end was trimmed by 1 base and the J gene end by 5 bases; junction bases not matched to a gene: 8. The chain's CDR3 is CASSQVQLAGGLETQYF. CDR3 bases read: TGCGCCAGCAGCCAAGTGCAACTAGCGGGGGGACTTGAGACC.

Turning to this clone: The DNA ends 3 residues before the CDR3 does, and the rest of the CDR3 is filled in from the germline J gene. This rearrangement joins TRBV7-6 to TRBJ2-7; D may be TRBD1 (6 bases). V lost 5 bases, J lost 3 bases, and 14 bases lay in between. The CDR3 consists of 14 residues. The germline V gene has CDR1 SGHVS and CDR2 FNYEAQ. The DNA read from the CDR3 is TGTGCCAGCAGCATAACCGGGACAAGCTACGAG. This translates into CASSITGTSYE. The full CDR3 reads CASSITGTSYEQYF.

A remark on this clone: The read ends 3 residues early relative to the CDR3; the germline J gene fills the gap. The chain joins TRBV2 to TRBJ2-1; D is ambiguous. In germline, CDR1 is SNHLY, CDR2 FYNNEI. CDR3 length: 17 amino acids. V shed 1 base and J shed 8 bases, with 21 bases lying between them. The sequenced part of the CDR3 DNA is TGTGCCAGCAGTGAAGACCCAGACGAGACTCCGGATGATGAG. It codes for CASSEDPDETPDDE. The entire CDR3 protein is CASSEDPDETPDDEQFF.